One T cell receptor (beta chain) is described in this entry. Its specificity is unknown. These data come from a study of tumor-infiltrating lymphocytes in primary liver carcinoma. The overall study: Surgical resection served as treatment for the primary liver carcinoma of these patients. Samples returned roughly 3.5 to 7.13 million productive TCRbeta reads each. Read depth did not differ significantly between tissue types. Tumors were stage T1-T3 N0M0, 4.2 to 10 cm across.

The researchers produced TCR beta cDNA from 500 to 550 ng total RNA with a constant-region primer. Nested multiplex PCR, run for three rounds with slightly modified ARM-PCR, yielded TCR beta libraries. Researchers ran the first two PCR rounds for roughly 10 cycles each with TRBV1-TRBV30 forward primers and a C-beta reverse primer. TCRdb passed the multiplex PCR reads through MiXCR, listing each CDR3 protein once. Of 300,000 to 400,000 distinct CDR3 sequences listed, almost 65% were seen once; the top ten hold roughly 6.5%. The CDR3 covers 14 residues. V was trimmed by 8 bases and J by 0 bases, leaving 11 bases between them. The study, taken as a whole, reports: In tumor-adjacent and tumor-blood pairs, overlap was lower than in tumor region pairs.

Unsorted whole blood yielded the blood RNA, and germline DNA was also extracted. The chain is built from TRBV12-3 or TRBV12-4 and TRBJ2-1; D unclear. The sequence was obtained from a man aged 35-49 years with primary liver carcinoma and hepatitis B virus infection. Sequencing was done on a sample of peripheral blood. The CDR3 region has the DNA TGTGCCAGCCACAAAGACCCCTCCTACAATGAGCAGTTCTTC. Translated, it gives CASHKDPSYNEQFF.